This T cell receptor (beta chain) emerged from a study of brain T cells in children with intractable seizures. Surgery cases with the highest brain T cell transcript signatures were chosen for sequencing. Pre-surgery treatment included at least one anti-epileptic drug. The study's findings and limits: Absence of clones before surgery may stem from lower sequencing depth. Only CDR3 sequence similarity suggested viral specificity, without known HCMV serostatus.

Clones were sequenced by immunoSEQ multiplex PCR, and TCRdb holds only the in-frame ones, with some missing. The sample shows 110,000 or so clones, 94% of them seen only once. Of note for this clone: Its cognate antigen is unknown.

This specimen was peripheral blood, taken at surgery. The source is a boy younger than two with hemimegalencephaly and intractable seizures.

CDR3 region: CASSLVGYQETQYF. In DNA, the CDR3 is TGTGCCAGCAGCTTAGTTGGGTACCAAGAGACCCAGTACTTC. The V and J genes are TRBV7-7 and TRBJ2-5; D is undetermined. There are 14 residues in the CDR3. V shed 1 base and J shed 0 bases, with 6 bases lying between them. Germline CDR1 is SSHAT and CDR2 is FNYEAQ (reference sequence). The full variable domain, in which reference TRBV7-7 and TRBJ2-5 provide the parts outside the CDR3, is GAGVSQSPRYKVTKRGQDVTLRCDPISSHATLYWYQQALGQGPEFLTYFNYEAQPDKSGLPSDRFSAERPEGSISTLTIQRTEQRDSAMYRCASSLVGYQETQYFGPGTRLLVL.